This T cell receptor (beta chain) was obtained from a study of shared clonotypes between healthy human individuals. Study-wide findings and caveats: Four donors showed sharing of approximately 5% of naive CD4 clonotypes. Despite large depth, rarefaction showed incomplete sorted-subset sequencing.

Naive-designated CD8 cells lacked CD45RO, were positively enriched for CCR7, and omitted terminally differentiated effector memory CD45RA+ cells. Turning to this clone: Its antigen is not identified.

In the authors' workflow: Because ImmunoSEQ provided only junction sequences with no quality scores, the filtering differed. Libraries were prepared by immunoSEQ multiplex PCR; TCRdb keeps only in-frame clonotypes and omits some of them. That table gives V, J and clone size, and the DNA gave D and trimming. The sample lists millions of clones, more than 85% occurring once. Germline values: CDR1 SEHNR, CDR2 FQNEAQ (reference sequence). Trimming cost V 5 bases and J 6 bases, with 8 bases left between them. The CDR3 is 12 residues long. This clonotype was sampled from a man younger than 35 in good health. Some clones in this sample may be carry-over from other donors' samples. Input material: naive CD8+ T cells from PBMCs. This chain joins TRBV7-9 and TRBJ2-1; no firm D call. CDR3: CASSPNLNEQFF. The CDR3 bases are TGTGCCAGCAGCCCTAACCTCAATGAGCAGTTCTTC.